Listed here are 26 T cell receptor beta chains from one sample, sequenced in a study of blood T cell repertoires in COVID-19. Measured with immunoSEQ multiplex PCR; TCRdb has only the in-frame clones, and not every one. The sample has about 190,000 clones, less than 80% seen once; the top ten hold about 13%. Sequencing input: peripheral blood. These receptors all come from a man aged 50 or older who had recovered from COVID-19.

V gene TRBV20-1 combines with J gene TRBJ1-5, with no clear D. V was cut by 3 bases and J by 5 bases, with 14 bases left in between. Germline CDR1 is DFQATT and CDR2 is SNEGSKA (reference sequence). This CDR3 is built from 14 residues. CDR3 in amino acids: CSASHLWEDQPQHF. DNA for the CDR3: TGCAGTGCTAGTCATCTATGGGAGGATCAGCCCCAGCATTTT.

CDR3 sequence: CASSSQGGRTEAFF. CDR3 in DNA: TGTGCCAGCAGCTCCCAGGGTGGTCGGACTGAAGCTTTCTTT. The chain has TRBV7-8 and TRBJ1-1, with D tentatively TRBD1 (5 bases). The ends were cut back, 4 bases at V and 5 bases at J, with 14 bases in the middle. The germline CDR1 and CDR2 sequences are SGHVS and FQNEAQ. The CDR3 sequence is 14 residues long.

V is TRBV7-3 and J is TRBJ2-2; D may be TRBD2 (6 bases). Germline CDR1 reads SGHTA; CDR2 reads FQGTGA. The CDR3 runs to 16 residues. The V and J ends lost 6 bases and 5 bases respectively, with 19 bases between them. CDR3: CASSLVGGIRTGELFF. The CDR3 coding sequence is TGTGCCAGCAGTCTGGTCGGGGGTATACGGACCGGGGAGCTGTTTTTT.

The chain uses TRBV28 and TRBJ1-5; D ambiguous. This CDR3 region has 14 residues. Between the trimmed V and J ends, which lost 8 bases and 2 bases, there was a span of 13 bases. Per germline, CDR1 MDHEN and CDR2 SYDVKM. Here the CDR3 reads CASVFLSGNQPQHF. In DNA, the CDR3 is TGTGCCAGCGTTTTCTTATCGGGCAATCAGCCCCAGCATTTT.

The chain joins TRBV11-3 to TRBJ1-1; TRBD1 aligns across 9 bases. Germline values: CDR1 SGHNT, CDR2 YENEEA. The V segment lost 2 bases and the J segment 7 bases; nucleotides outside the gene matches: 5. CDR3 length: 14 residues. The CDR3 sequence is CASSLSGTGSEAFF. The CDR3 region has the DNA TGTGCCAGCAGCTTATCGGGGACAGGGAGTGAAGCTTTCTTT.

The chain has TRBV7-3 and TRBJ2-2; 7 bases fit TRBD1. The trim removed 1 base at V and 4 bases at J, leaving 6 bases unmatched. The germline CDR1 and CDR2 sequences are SGHTA and FQGTGA. This CDR3 contains 16 residues. The CDR3 DNA reads as TGTGCCAGCAGCTTAATACAGGGGCGTGGCACCGGGGAGCTGTTTTTT. Encoded protein: CASSLIQGRGTGELFF.

The V call is TRBV12-1, the J call TRBJ1-1; the table names TRBD1, a call not compared with the DNA. TRBV12-1 corresponds to a pseudogene. The CDR3 has 15 residues. The CDR3 sequence is CASSQQCPNYTEAFF. Written as DNA, the CDR3 is TGTGCCAGCAGCCAACAGTGCCCCAACTACACTGAAGCTTTCTTT.

The chain couples TRBV7-6 to TRBJ2-2, with D possibly matching TRBD1 (5 bases). The V and J ends lost 5 bases and 6 bases respectively, with 16 bases between them. The CDR3 loop spans 15 amino acids. Germline V lookup: CDR1 SGHVS, CDR2 FNYEAQ. CDR3 sequence (DNA): TGTGCCAGCAGCCAACCGACAGTTGGACCCGGGGAGCTGTTTTTT. Encoded protein: CASSQPTVGPGELFF. Together with reference TRBV7-6 and TRBJ2-2, the CDR3 gives the full variable domain: GAGVSQSPRYKVTKRGQDVALRCDPISGHVSLYWYRQALGQGPEFLTYFNYEAQQDKSGLPNDRFSAERPEGSISTLTIQRTEQRDSAMYRCASSQPTVGPGELFFGEGSRLTVL.

V and J are TRBV27 and TRBJ1-2, with 7 bases lining up with TRBD1. Germline lookup yields CDR1 MNHEY and CDR2 SMNVEV (reference sequence). The CDR3 is 13 residues long. The junction had 6 bases not matched to a gene; V was cut back by 3 bases and J by 8 bases. CDR3 amino acids: CASSFWDSGGYTF. CDR3 nucleotides: TGTGCCAGCAGTTTTTGGGACAGTGGGGGCTACACCTTC.

The chain carries TRBV5-1 and TRBJ2-7; 9 positions match TRBD2. The CDR3 spans 14 residues. The V segment lost 0 bases and the J segment 5 bases; nucleotides outside the gene matches: 3. From germline, CDR1 is SGHRS and CDR2 YFSETQ. The CDR3 DNA is TGCGCCAGCAGCTTGGCGGGACTAGCACACGAGCAGTACTTC. Protein product: CASSLAGLAHEQYF.

The chain carries TRBV10-3 and TRBJ2-3, with 7 bases identical to TRBD2. This CDR3 is 16 amino acids long. J gave up 3 bases and V 2 bases, and 8 bases lay outside the gene matches. The germline gives CDR1 ENHRY, CDR2 SYGVKD. The CDR3 loop reads CAISEPSSGQTDTQYF. The CDR3 bases are TGTGCCATCAGTGAGCCCTCTAGCGGTCAAACAGATACGCAGTATTTT.

This chain connects TRBV3-1 (or the pseudogene TRBV3-2) to TRBJ1-2; 9 bases map to TRBD1. V was clipped by 4 bases and J by 3 bases; unmatched bases: 6. The CDR3 is 15 residues long. Germline CDR1 reads LGHDT; CDR2 reads YNNKEL (reference sequence). In DNA form, the CDR3 reads TGTGCCAGCAGCCGGGGACAGGGAGTCGACTATGGCTACACCTTC. Translation gives CASSRGQGVDYGYTF.

By share of the sample, this clone is medium-sized. The chain carries TRBV7-7 and TRBJ2-7; 7 bases are shared with TRBD1. The V segment lost 11 bases and the J segment 2 bases; nucleotides outside the gene matches: 12. CDR3 size: 14 residues. Per germline, CDR1 SSHAT and CDR2 FNYEAQ (reference sequence). The CDR3 is CAQCLQGRAYEQYF. The CDR3 DNA reads TGTGCCCAATGCCTACAGGGGCGCGCCTACGAGCAGTACTTC.

This clone was picked up one time. The V gene is TRBV21-1, the J gene TRBJ2-1; the D call TRBD2 from the table was never checked on the DNA. TRBV21-1 is a known pseudogene. The CDR3 contains 16 residues. In DNA form, the CDR3 reads TGTGCCAGCAGCAAAGAGCTAGCGGGATTTGGCAATGAGCAGTTCTTC. Amino acid sequence: CASSKELAGFGNEQFF.

The chain uses TRBV7-2 and TRBJ1-5; 7 bases line up with TRBD1. The germline CDR1 and CDR2 sequences are SGHTA and FQGNSA. The CDR3 is made up of 15 amino acids. V lost 0 bases to trimming and J lost 3 bases; unmatched junction nucleotides: 2. The DNA for the CDR3 is TGTGCCAGCAGCTTAGCTGGGACAGACAATCAGCCCCAGCATTTT. This sequence encodes CASSLAGTDNQPQHF.

The chain joins TRBV11-3 to TRBJ2-7, with 9 bases identical to TRBD1. The V gene's germline CDR1 is SGHNT and CDR2 YENEEA. The V segment lost 5 bases and the J segment 1 base; nucleotides outside the gene matches: 3. This CDR3 has 14 amino acids. In DNA form, the CDR3 reads TGTGCCAGCAGCCAGGGACAGGGTTCCTACGAGCAGTACTTC. Its protein product is CASSQGQGSYEQYF. The variable domain in full, completed from reference TRBV11-3 and TRBJ2-7, reads EAGVVQSPRYKIIEKKQPVAFWCNPISGHNTLYWYLQNLGQGPELLIRYENEEAVDDSQLPKDRFSAERLKGVDSTLKIQPAELGDSAVYLCASSQGQGSYEQYFGPGTRLTVT.

The V call is TRBV7-9, the J call TRBJ2-3; TRBD2 aligns across 10 bases. CDR1 SEHNR and CDR2 FQNEAQ come from the germline V gene (reference sequence). CDR3 length: 15 residues. With V trimmed by 3 bases and J by 5 bases, 5 bases remained unmatched. Here the CDR3 DNA reads TGTGCCAGCAGCTTCAAGCGGGAGGGCGGAGATACGCAGTATTTT. Protein sequence: CASSFKREGGDTQYF.

The chain recombines TRBV12-5 with TRBJ2-1, with D unclear. The V gene's germline CDR1 is LGHNT and CDR2 FRNRAP. V was shortened by 2 bases and J by 8 bases, with 16 bases between the two germline ends. The length of the CDR3 is 15 residues. CDR3 protein: CASGLPRSGFYEQFF. CDR3 sequence (DNA): TGTGCTAGTGGTTTGCCAAGGTCCGGGTTCTATGAGCAGTTCTTC.

V and J are TRBV28 and TRBJ1-2; perhaps TRBD1 as D (5 bases). The CDR3 loop spans 14 amino acids. The germline CDR1 and CDR2 sequences are MDHEN and SYDVKM. With 1 base removed from V and 1 base from J, the gap between germline ends came to 7 bases. CDR3 DNA sequence: TGTGCCAGCAGTTTATTCGGGGGTAACTATGGCTACACCTTC. Protein product: CASSLFGGNYGYTF.

Comments on this clone: At one of its ends the junction is not consistent with the germline gene, which may arise from a read error. The rearrangement joins TRBV11-2 to TRBJ2-1; the D is unclear. CDR1 SGHAT and CDR2 FQNNGV come from the germline V gene. This CDR3 has 13 amino acids. The DNA for the CDR3 is TGTGCCAGCAGCTTATCTTTGTTAGCTCGAGGTCTCTTC. Protein product: CASSLSLLARGLF. The full variable domain, its missing parts supplied by reference TRBV11-2 and TRBJ2-1, is EAGVAQSPRYKIIEKRQSVAFWCNPISGHATLYWYQQILGQGPKLLIQFQNNGVVDDSQLPKDRFSAERLKGVDSTLKIQPAKLEDSAVYLCASSLSLLARGLFGPGTRLTVL.

J is TRBJ2-5 and V is TRBV11-3; 12 positions match TRBD2. V was clipped by 4 bases and J by 6 bases; unmatched bases: 3. Germline CDR1 and CDR2: SGHNT and YENEEA. The CDR3 covers 14 residues. In nucleotides, the CDR3 is TGTGCCAGCAGCTCGACTAGCGGGAGCCAGACCCAGTACTTC. It yields the protein CASSSTSGSQTQYF. The variable domain in full, with the rest retrieved from reference TRBV11-3 and TRBJ2-5, is EAGVVQSPRYKIIEKKQPVAFWCNPISGHNTLYWYLQNLGQGPELLIRYENEEAVDDSQLPKDRFSAERLKGVDSTLKIQPAELGDSAVYLCASSSTSGSQTQYFGPGTRLLVL.

This clone was observed a handful of times. The chain recombines TRBV28 with TRBJ2-4; 9 bases agree with TRBD2. CDR1 and CDR2 from the germline V gene are MDHEN and SYDVKM. V dropped 6 bases and J dropped 6; count of bases not matched to a gene: 9. The CDR3 runs 15 residues. This CDR3 reads CASSLFGSGGNIQYF. CDR3 bases: TGTGCCAGCAGCCTTTTTGGTAGCGGGGGAAACATTCAGTACTTC.

This clone was found a few times. The chain is built from TRBV24-1 and TRBJ1-2, with D perhaps matching TRBD1 (5 bases). This CDR3 is 13 amino acids long. Trimming removed 6 bases at V and 6 bases at J, with 13 bases between. CDR1 KGHDR and CDR2 SFDVKD come from the germline V gene. This CDR3 reads CATSSARADGYTF. For the CDR3, the DNA is TGTGCCACCAGTAGCGCCAGGGCGGATGGCTACACCTTC.

V and J are TRBV5-4 and TRBJ2-7, with D unclear. In germline, CDR1 is SGHNT, CDR2 YYREEE (reference sequence). V lost 0 bases and J lost 7, with 5 bases in between. This CDR3 is 11 amino acids long. The CDR3 bases are TGTGCCAGCAGCTTGGATGAGGAGCAGTACTTC. This sequence encodes CASSLDEEQYF.

The chain employs TRBV6-1 and TRBJ1-2; D gene ambiguous. Trimming shortened V by 0 bases and J by 8 bases, and 10 bases separated the two germline ends. The CDR3 covers 13 residues. The germline V gene has CDR1 MNHNS and CDR2 SASEGT. The CDR3 loop reads CASSEARTFGYTF. As DNA, the CDR3 is TGTGCCAGCAGTGAAGCGAGGACTTTCGGCTACACCTTC.

The rearrangement uses TRBV25-1 and TRBJ2-4; D might be TRBD1 (6 bases). The CDR3 consists of 15 residues. Germline V CDR1 and CDR2: MGHDK, SYGVNS. Trimming cost V 1 base and J 4 bases, with 11 bases left between them. This CDR3 reads CASSEFGTNKNIQYF. The CDR3 coding sequence is TGTGCCAGCAGTGAATTTGGGACAAATAAAAACATTCAGTACTTC.